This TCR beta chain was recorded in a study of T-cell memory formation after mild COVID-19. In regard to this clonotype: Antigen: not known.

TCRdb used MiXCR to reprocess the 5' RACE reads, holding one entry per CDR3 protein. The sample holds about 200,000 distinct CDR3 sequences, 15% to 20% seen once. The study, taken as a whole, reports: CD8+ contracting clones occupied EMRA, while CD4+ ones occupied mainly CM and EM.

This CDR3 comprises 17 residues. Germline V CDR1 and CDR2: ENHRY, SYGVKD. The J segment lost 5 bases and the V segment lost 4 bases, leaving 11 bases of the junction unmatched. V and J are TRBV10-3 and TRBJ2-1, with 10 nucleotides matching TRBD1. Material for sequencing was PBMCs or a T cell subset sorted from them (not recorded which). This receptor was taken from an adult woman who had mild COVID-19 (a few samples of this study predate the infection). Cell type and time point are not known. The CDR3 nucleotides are TGTGCCATCAGTGTGGGACCTCCGGGACAGGGGAACAATGAGCAGTTCTTC. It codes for CAISVGPPGQGNNEQFF.